Listed below are T cell receptor beta chains from one sample, sequenced in a study of blood T cells in healthy people across ages. A single record per CDR3 protein comes from TCRdb applying MiXCR to the 5' RACE reads. The sample includes some 760,000 distinct CDR3 sequences, around 25% of them seen just once. The same data also contributed to another study, on T cells of mothers and their children.

The sequencing sample was made of blood. Source of these receptors: a boy between 10 and 17 years old in good health. CDR3s include the opening cysteine and the closing phenylalanine or tryptophan. A D gene is named only where the DNA matches it firmly. Not all rows give a size; the values are once, few, many and, for expanded clones, a class.

CDR3 length	V gene	D gene	J gene	clone size	CDR3 protein	CDR3 DNA
15	TRBV3-1	TRBD2	TRBJ2-2	NA	CASRPSGRGAGELFF	TGTGCCAGCAGGCCTAGCGGGAGGGGGGCCGGGGAGCTGTTTTTT
13	TRBV7-9	NA	TRBJ2-1	few	CASSAALEDEQFF	TGTGCCAGCAGCGCAGCCCTAGAGGATGAGCAGTTCTTC
12	TRBV20-1	TRBD1	TRBJ1-4	NA	CSAWTGEEKLFF	TGCAGTGCTTGGACAGGGGAGGAAAAACTGTTTTTT
15	TRBV2	NA	TRBJ1-2	few	CASSERDTARYGYTF	TGTGCCAGCAGTGAAAGGGACACCGCCCGCTATGGCTACACCTTC
18	TRBV6-1	TRBD2	TRBJ2-5	few	CASSLQSGGASLRETQYF	TGTGCCAGCAGTCTCCAGAGCGGGGGGGCTTCTTTACGGGAGACCCAGTACTTC
16	TRBV4-3	TRBD1	TRBJ2-1	NA	CASSQDLGQGMYEQFF	TGCGCCAGCAGCCAAGATCTAGGACAGGGGATGTATGAGCAGTTCTTC
12	TRBV27	NA	TRBJ2-3	few	CASSFYRDTQYF	TGTGCCAGCAGTTTTTACCGGGATACGCAGTATTTT
18	TRBV11-3	TRBD2	TRBJ2-1	NA	CASSLVGTSGSNVNEQFF	TGTGCCAGCAGCTTAGTAGGGACTAGCGGGAGTAATGTAAATGAGCAGTTCTTC
14	TRBV20-1	TRBD1	TRBJ2-7	NA	CSATDRGSSYEQYF	TGCAGTGCCACGGACAGGGGGAGCTCCTACGAGCAGTACTTC
16	TRBV7-2	NA	TRBJ1-4	few	CASTWRIDMGHEKLFF	TGTGCCAGCACGTGGAGGATCGACATGGGCCATGAAAAACTGTTTTTT
17	TRBV7-2	NA	TRBJ2-1	NA	CASSFKTGFPSYNEQFF	TGTGCCAGCAGCTTTAAAACAGGGTTCCCCTCCTACAATGAGCAGTTCTTC
14	TRBV5-5	NA	TRBJ1-5	NA	CASSFPGDNQPQHF	TGTGCCAGCAGCTTTCCGGGGGACAATCAGCCCCAGCATTTT
13	TRBV14	NA	TRBJ1-6	NA	CASSVTRNSPLHF	TGTGCCAGCAGCGTAACTAGAAATTCACCCCTCCACTTT
12	TRBV28	TRBD2	TRBJ2-7	NA	CASSRGLVEQYF	TGTGCCAGCAGCCGCGGACTAGTCGAGCAGTACTTC
13	TRBV20-1	TRBD1	TRBJ2-7	few	CSAPTGKTYEQYF	TGCAGTGCTCCGACAGGGAAGACTTACGAGCAGTACTTC
13	TRBV7-3	NA	TRBJ2-3	NA	CASSFGTSDTQYF	TGTGCCAGCAGCTTCGGGACCTCAGATACGCAGTATTTT
15	TRBV7-2	TRBD2	TRBJ2-7	NA	CASTLTSGDSYEQYF	TGTGCCAGCACGTTAACTAGCGGAGATTCCTACGAGCAGTACTTC
15	TRBV3-1	NA	TRBJ2-3	NA	CASNQQVSSGDTQYF	TGTGCCAGCAACCAACAGGTATCCTCGGGGGATACGCAGTATTTT
14	TRBV12-3/TRBV12-4	NA	TRBJ2-5	few	CASSLEQRLETQYF	TGTGCCAGCAGTTTAGAACAGAGGCTCGAGACCCAGTACTTC
14	TRBV6-1	NA	TRBJ2-5	few	CASSHTFRLETQYF	TGTGCCAGCAGTCATACATTCCGGTTGGAGACCCAGTACTTC
14	TRBV6-5	NA	TRBJ2-1	NA	CASSYSIEATEQFF	TGTGCCAGCAGTTACTCGATAGAGGCTACTGAGCAGTTCTTC
16	TRBV7-2	NA	TRBJ2-1	NA	CASGALLEPSYNEQFF	TGTGCCAGCGGCGCCCTACTTGAACCCTCCTACAATGAGCAGTTCTTC
15	TRBV2	TRBD2	TRBJ2-2	few	CASRYREGNTGELFF	TGTGCCAGCAGATATCGGGAGGGGAACACCGGGGAGCTGTTTTTT
15	TRBV11-2	NA	TRBJ2-5	NA	CASSLRGQQQETQYF	TGTGCCAGCAGCTTACGAGGGCAACAACAAGAGACCCAGTACTTC
13	TRBV10-3	NA	TRBJ2-5	few	CAISRDARETQYF	TGTGCCATCAGCCGGGACGCCCGAGAGACCCAGTACTTC